The rows below give T cell receptor beta chains drawn from one sample of a study of human T cells and chemical hapten exposure. TCRdb independently ran MiXCR on the reads; one entry per CDR3 protein. Found here are about 120,000 distinct CDR3 sequences, approximately 9.3% of them singletons; the top ten hold roughly 1.5%. The sample consisted of whole blood. These receptors were collected from a human donor in good health. Some clones in this sample may be carry-over from other donors' samples. Each CDR3 is given without its conserved first and last residue. D genes are given only for firm matches. Some rows mark clone size as missing; the rest say once, few, many or name a class of expanded clone.

v_gene	d_gene	j_gene	abundance	CDR3aa
TRBV5-1	.	TRBJ2-2	few	ASSIDTGYENGELF
TRBV6-2/TRBV6-3	.	TRBJ2-7	.	ASSYSRGAEQY
TRBV6-2/TRBV6-3	.	TRBJ1-1	many	ASSRDEKRQRNTEAF
TRBV12-3/TRBV12-4	.	TRBJ2-7	many	ASSLMAGYRAYEQY
TRBV7-9	TRBD1	TRBJ2-2	many	ASTGIDRGNTGELF
TRBV19	.	TRBJ2-1	many	ASSGRTDYNEQF
TRBV2	.	TRBJ2-7	few	ASTISYEQY
TRBV6-6	.	TRBJ1-2	few	ASSSTGAT
TRBV20-1	TRBD2	TRBJ2-1	.	SASPTSGSYNEQF
TRBV5-1	.	TRBJ2-5	many	ASSFNQETQY
TRBV27	TRBD1	TRBJ2-7	.	AGPGQGHIGYEQY
TRBV18	TRBD1	TRBJ2-5	many	ASSRDRQETQY
TRBV29-1	.	TRBJ2-7	many	SASARGAGEQY
TRBV30	.	TRBJ1-5	.	AWSAQGNQPQH
TRBV14	TRBD1	TRBJ1-1	many	ASSLDRVNTEAF
TRBV20-1	.	TRBJ1-4	.	SAAPDQTPEKLF
TRBV3-1	TRBD2	TRBJ2-7	.	ASSERGGEQY
TRBV7-9	.	TRBJ1-2	many	ASSPGGGRNYGYT